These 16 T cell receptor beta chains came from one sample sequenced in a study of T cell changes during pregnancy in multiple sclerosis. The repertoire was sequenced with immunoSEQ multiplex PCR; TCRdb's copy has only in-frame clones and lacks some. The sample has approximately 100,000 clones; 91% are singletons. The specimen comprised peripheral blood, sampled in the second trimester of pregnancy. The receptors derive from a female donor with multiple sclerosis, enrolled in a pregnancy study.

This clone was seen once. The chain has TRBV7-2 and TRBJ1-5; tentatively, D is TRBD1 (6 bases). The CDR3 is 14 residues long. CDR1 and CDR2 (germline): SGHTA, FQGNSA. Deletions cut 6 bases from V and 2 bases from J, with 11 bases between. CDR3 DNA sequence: TGTGCCAGCAGTCAAAGACAGGGCAATCAGCCCCAGCATTTT. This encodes CASSQRQGNQPQHF. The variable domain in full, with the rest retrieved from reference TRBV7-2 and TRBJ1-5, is GAGVSQSPSNKVTEKGKDVELRCDPISGHTALYWYRQSLGQGLEFLIYFQGNSAPDKSGLPSDRFSAERTGGSVSTLTIQRTQQEDSAVYLCASSQRQGNQPQHFGDGTRLSIL.

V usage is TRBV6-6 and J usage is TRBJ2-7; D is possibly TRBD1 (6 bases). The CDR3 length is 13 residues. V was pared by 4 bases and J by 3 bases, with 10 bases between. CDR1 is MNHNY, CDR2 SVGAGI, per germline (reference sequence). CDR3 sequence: CASSSTGIYEQYF. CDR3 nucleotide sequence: TGTGCCAGCAGTTCCACAGGGATCTACGAGCAGTACTTC.

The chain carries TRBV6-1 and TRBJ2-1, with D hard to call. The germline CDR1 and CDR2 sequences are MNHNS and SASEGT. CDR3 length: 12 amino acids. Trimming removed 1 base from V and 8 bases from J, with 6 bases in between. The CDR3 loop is CASSEGRYEQFF. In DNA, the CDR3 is TGTGCCAGCAGTGAAGGTAGATATGAGCAGTTCTTC.

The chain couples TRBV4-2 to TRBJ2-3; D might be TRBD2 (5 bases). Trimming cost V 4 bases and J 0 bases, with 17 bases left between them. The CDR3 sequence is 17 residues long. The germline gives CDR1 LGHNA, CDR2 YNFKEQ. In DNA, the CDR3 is TGTGCCAGCAGCCGCCGAGCGGTGACTTACAGCACAGATACGCAGTATTTT. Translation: CASSRRAVTYSTDTQYF.

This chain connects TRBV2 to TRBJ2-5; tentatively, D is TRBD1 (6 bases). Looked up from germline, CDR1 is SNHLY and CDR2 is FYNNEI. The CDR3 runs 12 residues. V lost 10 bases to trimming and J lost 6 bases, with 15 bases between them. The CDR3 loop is CATYRVSQTQYF. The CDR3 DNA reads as TGTGCCACCTACAGGGTCTCTCAGACCCAGTACTTC.

The CDR3 coding sequence is TGTGCCAGCAGTTATCTCAGGGCCGGAGGGGAGCAGTTCTTC. Translated, it gives CASSYLRAGGEQFF. This chain joins TRBV6-5 and TRBJ2-1; maybe TRBD2 (6 bases). Germline values: CDR1 MNHEY, CDR2 SVGAGI. This CDR3 has 14 amino acids. The V and J ends lost 3 bases and 10 bases respectively, with 16 bases between them.

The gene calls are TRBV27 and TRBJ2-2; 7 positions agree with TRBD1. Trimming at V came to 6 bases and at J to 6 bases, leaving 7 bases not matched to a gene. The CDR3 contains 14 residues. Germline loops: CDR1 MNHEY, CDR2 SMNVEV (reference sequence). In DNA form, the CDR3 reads TGTGCCAGCAGACCACAGGGGTACGCCGGGGAGCTGTTTTTT. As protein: CASRPQGYAGELFF.

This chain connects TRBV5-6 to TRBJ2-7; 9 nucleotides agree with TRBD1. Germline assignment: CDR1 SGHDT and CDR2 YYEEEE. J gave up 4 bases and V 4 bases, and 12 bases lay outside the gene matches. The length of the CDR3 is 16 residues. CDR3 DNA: TGTGCCAGCAGCCTGGGCCGGGGACAGGGTAATTACGAGCAGTACTTC. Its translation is CASSLGRGQGNYEQYF.

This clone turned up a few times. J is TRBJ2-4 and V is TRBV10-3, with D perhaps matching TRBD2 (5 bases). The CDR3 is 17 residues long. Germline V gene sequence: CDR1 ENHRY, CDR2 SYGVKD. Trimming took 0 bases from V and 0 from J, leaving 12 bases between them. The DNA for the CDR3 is TGTGCCATCAGTGAGTCAGGCGCAGGACTAGCCAAAAACATTCAGTACTTC. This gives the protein CAISESGAGLAKNIQYF.

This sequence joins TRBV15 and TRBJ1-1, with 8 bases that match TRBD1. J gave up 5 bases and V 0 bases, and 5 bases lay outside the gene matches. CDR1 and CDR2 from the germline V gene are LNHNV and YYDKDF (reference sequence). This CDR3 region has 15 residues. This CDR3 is CATSRDQGARTEAFF. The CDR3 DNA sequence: TGTGCCACCAGCAGAGATCAGGGGGCAAGGACTGAAGCTTTCTTT.

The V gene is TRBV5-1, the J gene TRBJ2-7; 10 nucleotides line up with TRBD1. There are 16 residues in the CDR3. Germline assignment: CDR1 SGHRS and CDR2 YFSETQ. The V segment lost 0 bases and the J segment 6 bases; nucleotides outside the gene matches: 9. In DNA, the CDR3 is TGCGCCAGCAGCTTGGAACTTAGGGACAGGGGTTCCGAGCAGTACTTC. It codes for CASSLELRDRGSEQYF. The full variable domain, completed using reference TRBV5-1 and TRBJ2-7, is KAGVTQTPRYLIKTRGQQVTLSCSPISGHRSVSWYQQTPGQGLQFLFEYFSETQRNKGNFPGRFSGRQFSNSRSEMNVSTLELGDSALYLCASSLELRDRGSEQYFGPGTRLTVT.

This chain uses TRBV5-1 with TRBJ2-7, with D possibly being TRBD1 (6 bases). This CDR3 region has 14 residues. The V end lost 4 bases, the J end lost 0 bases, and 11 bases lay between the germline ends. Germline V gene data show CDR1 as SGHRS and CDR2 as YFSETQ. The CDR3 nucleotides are TGCGCCAGCAGCGAGGGGGTCGGCTCCTACGAGCAGTACTTC. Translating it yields CASSEGVGSYEQYF.

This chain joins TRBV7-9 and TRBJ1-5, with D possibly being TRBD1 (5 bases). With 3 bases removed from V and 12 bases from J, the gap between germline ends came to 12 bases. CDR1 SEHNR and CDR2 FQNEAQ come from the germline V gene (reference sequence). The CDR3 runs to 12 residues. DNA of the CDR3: TGTGCCAGCAGCTTGCTAGGGGCGGACCAGCATTTT. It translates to CASSLLGADQHF. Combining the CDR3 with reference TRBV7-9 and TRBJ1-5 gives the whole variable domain DTGVSQNPRHKITKRGQNVTFRCDPISEHNRLYWYRQTLGQGPEFLTYFQNEAQLEKSRLLSDRFSAERPKGSFSTLEIQRTEQGDSAMYLCASSLLGADQHFGDGTRLSIL.

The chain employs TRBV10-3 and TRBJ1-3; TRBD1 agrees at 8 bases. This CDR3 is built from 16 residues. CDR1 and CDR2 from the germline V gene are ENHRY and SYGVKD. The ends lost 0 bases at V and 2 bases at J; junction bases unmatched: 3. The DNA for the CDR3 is TGTGCCATCAGTGAGTCTACAGGGGGAACTGGAAACACCATATATTTT. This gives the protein CAISESTGGTGNTIYF.

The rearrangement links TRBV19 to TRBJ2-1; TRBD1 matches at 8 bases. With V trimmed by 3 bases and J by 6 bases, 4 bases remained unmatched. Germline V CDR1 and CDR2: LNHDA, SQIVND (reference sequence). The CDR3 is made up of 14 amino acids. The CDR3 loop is CASSIGQGFNEQFF. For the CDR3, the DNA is TGTGCCAGTAGTATCGGACAGGGTTTCAATGAGCAGTTCTTC.

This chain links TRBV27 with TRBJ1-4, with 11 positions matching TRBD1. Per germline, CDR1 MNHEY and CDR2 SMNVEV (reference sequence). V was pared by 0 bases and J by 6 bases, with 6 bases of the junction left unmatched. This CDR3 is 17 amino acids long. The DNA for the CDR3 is TGTGCCAGCAGTTTATCATGGACAGGGGGCGGGGATGAAAAACTGTTTTTT. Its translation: CASSLSWTGGGDEKLFF. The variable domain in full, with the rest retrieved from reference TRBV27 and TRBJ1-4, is EAQVTQNPRYLITVTGKKLTVTCSQNMNHEYMSWYRQDPGLGLRQIYYSMNVEVTDKGDVPEGYKVSRKEKRNFPLILESPSPNQTSLYFCASSLSWTGGGDEKLFFGSGTQLSVL.